One and the same sample provided the 9 T cell receptor beta chains below, sequenced in a study of cytomegalovirus exposure and HLA in healthy donors. The PCR used 60 Vbeta and 13 Jbeta primers. Libraries were prepared by immunoSEQ multiplex PCR; TCRdb keeps only in-frame clonotypes and omits some of them. The table records around 160,000 clones, approximately 79% of them present only once. Material: PBMCs. The receptors shown here come from a woman in her thirties or forties in good health and CMV-seropositive.

In this sample, this clone turned up a few times. The chain employs TRBV2 and TRBJ1-2, with D maybe TRBD1 (5 bases). The CDR3 contains 17 residues. The germline CDR1 and CDR2 sequences are SNHLY and FYNNEI. With 4 bases removed from V and 4 bases from J, the gap between germline ends came to 22 bases. In DNA, the CDR3 is TGTGCCAGCAGTGGACCCGTTTCTGGACACCCGTCCTATGGCTACACCTTC. Translation gives CASSGPVSGHPSYGYTF.

The V gene is TRBV19, the J gene TRBJ1-1; no definite D call. CDR3 length: 12 amino acids. CDR1 is LNHDA and CDR2 is SQIVND in the germline V gene (reference sequence). The V and J ends lost 10 bases and 3 bases respectively, with 12 bases between them. CDR3 residues: CAICSFYTEAFF. Here the CDR3 DNA reads TGTGCCATTTGTAGTTTCTACACTGAAGCTTTCTTT.

About this clone: This sample also contains other DNA sequences that code for the same CDR3. This chain links TRBV7-9 with TRBJ2-1; D gene unclear. V lost 2 bases and J 8 bases, leaving 10 bases between the germline ends. Looked up from germline, CDR1 is SEHNR and CDR2 is FQNEAQ (reference sequence). The CDR3 runs to 13 residues. CDR3 DNA sequence: TGTGCCAGCAGCTTACCTCCATCAGATGAGCAGTTCTTC. Amino acids: CASSLPPSDEQFF.

The J gene is TRBJ1-3, the V gene TRBV4-1; TRBD1 matches 10 bases. The germline gives CDR1 MGHRA, CDR2 YSYEKL. The trim removed 3 bases at V and 1 base at J, leaving 6 bases unmatched. The CDR3 covers 17 residues. As DNA, the CDR3 is TGCGCCAGCAGCCAGGCCACGGGACAGGGGTCTGGAAACACCATATATTTT. This translates into CASSQATGQGSGNTIYF.

This chain links TRBV19 with TRBJ1-1; D unclear. The V gene lost 0 bases and the J gene lost 0 bases, with 5 bases spanning the gap. The CDR3 runs to 14 residues. Germline CDR1 and CDR2: LNHDA and SQIVND (reference sequence). CDR3 bases: TGTGCCAGTAGTATAGATTGGCTGAACACTGAAGCTTTCTTT. This gives the protein CASSIDWLNTEAFF.

The rearrangement joins TRBV19 to TRBJ2-2, with 7 bases lining up with TRBD1. The germline V gene has CDR1 LNHDA and CDR2 SQIVND (reference sequence). With V trimmed by 10 bases and J by 4 bases, 9 bases remained unmatched. This CDR3 is built from 14 residues. CDR3 coding DNA: TGTGCCACCCAGACAGGGATGGGCACCGGGGAGCTGTTTTTT. Its protein product is CATQTGMGTGELFF.

The chain carries TRBV7-9 and TRBJ2-3; D may be TRBD2 (7 bases). The CDR3 consists of 15 residues. The germline V gene has CDR1 SEHNR and CDR2 FQNEAQ (reference sequence). Trimming cost V 0 bases and J 2 bases, with 9 bases left between them. CDR3 loop: CASSLAAGATDTQYF. The CDR3 DNA follows: TGTGCCAGCAGCTTAGCGGCGGGGGCCACAGATACGCAGTATTTT.

The chain joins TRBV28 to TRBJ2-3, with TRBD2 identical over 7 bases. Germline V lookup: CDR1 MDHEN, CDR2 SYDVKM. V shed 6 bases, J shed 1 base, and the junction held 10 bases outside the gene matches. The CDR3 consists of 16 residues. CDR3 nucleotides: TGTGCCAGCAGCAAGTTAGGGCTAGCGGGCACAGATACGCAGTATTTT. Its protein product is CASSKLGLAGTDTQYF.

The chain is built from TRBV19 and TRBJ2-1; TRBD2 aligns across 9 bases. The germline V gene has CDR1 LNHDA and CDR2 SQIVND (reference sequence). The CDR3 contains 14 residues. The V gene end was trimmed by 6 bases and the J gene end by 8 bases; junction bases not matched to a gene: 8. Here the CDR3 reads CASSSQRGAYEQFF. As DNA, the CDR3 is TGTGCCAGTAGCTCCCAGCGGGGGGCCTATGAGCAGTTCTTC.